The rows below give T cell receptor beta chains drawn from one sample of a study of shared T cell receptors in the human thymus. Only in-frame clones appear in the TCRdb table, and some are missing; sequencing was by immunoSEQ multiplex PCR. The profile covers roughly 560,000 clones, with 78% appearing a single time and about 0.013% taken by the ten largest. Another study also made use of these data, one on human thymus T cells.

Sequencing was done on a sample of thymocytes. Receptor source: a boy younger than two with a congenital heart defect. CDR3s include the opening cysteine and the closing phenylalanine or tryptophan. A D gene is named only where the DNA matches it firmly. Clone size is shown for a subset of rows, as once, few, many or a class of expanded clone.

cdr3_nt	cdr3_aa	clone_size	j_call	v_call	d_call
TGTGCCAGCAGTTTATCAGCGGGAGGACCCTACAATGAGCAGTTCTTC	CASSLSAGGPYNEQFF	NA	TRBJ2-1	TRBV27	TRBD2
TGCAGCACAGGGGGACGGCAGAACACTGAAGCTTTCTTT	CSTGGRQNTEAFF	few	TRBJ1-1	TRBV29-1	TRBD1
TGCGCCAGCAGCTTAAAACAGCCAGGCGGGCCCTCCTACGAGCAGTACTTC	CASSLKQPGGPSYEQYF	NA	TRBJ2-7	TRBV5-1	NA
TGCGCCAGCAGCCAAGGGCCCCAGGGGAGGACTAGAATAGACACAGATACGCAGTATTTT	CASSQGPQGRTRIDTDTQYF	NA	TRBJ2-3	TRBV4-3	NA
TGCGCCAGCAGCCAAGATGGAGGCATGAACACTGAAGCTTTCTTT	CASSQDGGMNTEAFF	NA	TRBJ1-1	TRBV4-3	NA
TGTGCCAGCAGGGGGAGGGACAGGGGCACAGATACGCAGTATTTT	CASRGRDRGTDTQYF	NA	TRBJ2-3	TRBV6-1	TRBD1
TGTGCCAGTACCGAACCCCTTGGGGCCTCGAACACTGAAGCTTTCTTT	CASTEPLGASNTEAFF	NA	TRBJ1-1	TRBV2	NA
TGCGCCAGCGTTGACAGGGTCGGGTACGAGCAGTACTTC	CASVDRVGYEQYF	NA	TRBJ2-7	TRBV10-2	TRBD1
TGTGCCAGCAGCCAAGATCCCCTAGCGGGAGGCCACGAGCAGTACTTC	CASSQDPLAGGHEQYF	once	TRBJ2-7	TRBV4-2	TRBD2
TGTGCCAGCAGGTCTAGCGGGCCCCAAGAGACCCAGTACTTC	CASRSSGPQETQYF	NA	TRBJ2-5	TRBV6-5	TRBD2
TGTGCCAGCAGCGTATCCGGCAGGGAAAGCGCACATTATGGCTACACCTTC	CASSVSGRESAHYGYTF	NA	TRBJ1-2	TRBV9	NA
TGTGCCAGCAGTTTACGTTGGCAGGGTGACTACGAGCAGTACTTC	CASSLRWQGDYEQYF	NA	TRBJ2-7	TRBV6-5	NA
TGTGCTAGCAGCCCCCCCGCGACAGGGCACCAGCCCCAGCATTTT	CASSPPATGHQPQHF	NA	TRBJ1-5	TRBV7-7	TRBD1
TGTGCCAGCAACTCACTGTCGGGCAGGGGCCTCCCGGTGGGCTTGGACGAGCAGTACTTC	CASNSLSGRGLPVGLDEQYF	NA	TRBJ2-7	TRBV5-4	NA
TGTGCCAGCAGTGAGTCAGGGGCTCCCACAGATACGCAGTATTTT	CASSESGAPTDTQYF	NA	TRBJ2-3	TRBV6-1	NA
TGTGCCAGCATACTAGACGGCCACTCTGGAAACACCATATATTTT	CASILDGHSGNTIYF	few	TRBJ1-3	TRBV28	NA
TGTGCCAGCAGCCCAAGAACCCCAATGGAGCGGGAGGAAGCAGATACGCAGTATTTT	CASSPRTPMEREEADTQYF	NA	TRBJ2-3	TRBV7-2	TRBD2
TGTGCCAGCAGCCAATCTTGTGACAGTCGTCACTCTGGAAACACCATATATTTT	CASSQSCDSRHSGNTIYF	NA	TRBJ1-3	TRBV7-9	NA
TGTGCCAGCAGTTCCCCCGGGACAACTAATGAAAAACTGTTTTTT	CASSSPGTTNEKLFF	NA	TRBJ1-4	TRBV27	NA
TGTGCCAGCACTGAGCGGGAGGGCAACGAGCAGTACTTC	CASTEREGNEQYF	NA	TRBJ2-7	TRBV6-5	TRBD2
TGTGCCAGTAGTAAAGGGAGAGCTGAAGCTTTCTTT	CASSKGRAEAFF	once	TRBJ1-1	TRBV19	NA
TGTGCCAGCAGCGACCCCGGGACAGGGACCTCCTACGAGCAGTACTTC	CASSDPGTGTSYEQYF	NA	TRBJ2-7	TRBV5-4	TRBD1
TGTGCCAGCAGAAAAGTACTAGCGGGAGGAACGGAGACCCAGTACTTC	CASRKVLAGGTETQYF	NA	TRBJ2-5	TRBV2	TRBD2
TGCGCCAGCAGTGAGGACAGCGATCAGCCCCAGCATTTT	CASSEDSDQPQHF	NA	TRBJ1-5	TRBV5-1	NA
TGTGCCAACCCCGAGACTGACTCCTACAATGAGCAGTTCTTC	CANPETDSYNEQFF	NA	TRBJ2-1	TRBV6-4	NA
TGTGCCAGCAGTCCTCGCGGGCGGGCTAATGAAAAACTGTTTTTT	CASSPRGRANEKLFF	NA	TRBJ1-4	TRBV27	NA
TGTGCCAGCAGCCACCGACAGGATGGCTACACCTTC	CASSHRQDGYTF	NA	TRBJ1-2	TRBV5-4	NA
TGTGCCTGGAGTGTTAGCTACTTGAACACTGAAGCTTTCTTT	CAWSVSYLNTEAFF	NA	TRBJ1-1	TRBV30	NA
TGTGCCAGCAGTATTACTAGCGGACGCACAGATACGCAGTATTTT	CASSITSGRTDTQYF	NA	TRBJ2-3	TRBV6-6	TRBD2
TGTGCCAGCAGCTTAGAGGACGGGAGCAGCCGGGGCGCAGATACGCAGTATTTT	CASSLEDGSSRGADTQYF	NA	TRBJ2-3	TRBV7-9	NA
TGTGCCAGCCAGGAAAAACTCCAGGGCGCTTCCTACGAGCAGTACTTC	CASQEKLQGASYEQYF	NA	TRBJ2-7	TRBV27	NA
TGTGCCAGCAGTTACGCCGCAGGGGGCAGAGATACGCAGTATTTT	CASSYAAGGRDTQYF	NA	TRBJ2-3	TRBV6-5	TRBD1
TGTGCCACCAGCAGCGGGGGGGGCACAGATACGCAGTATTTT	CATSSGGGTDTQYF	NA	TRBJ2-3	TRBV15	TRBD2
TGTGCCTGGAGACCGGTCGGGACAGCTTTCTCCTACGAGCAGTACTTC	CAWRPVGTAFSYEQYF	NA	TRBJ2-7	TRBV30	TRBD1
TGTGCCAGCAGCCAAGCTTCGACTAGCGGGAGCGCCGAGCAGTACTTC	CASSQASTSGSAEQYF	NA	TRBJ2-7	TRBV14	TRBD2
TGTGCCAGCAGTTATGGACAGGGGGGCAATCAGCCCCAGCATTTT	CASSYGQGGNQPQHF	once	TRBJ1-5	TRBV6-6	TRBD1
TGTGCCAGCAGCCCGATCCGCGACGCCGGAGGGGATGAGCAGTTCTTC	CASSPIRDAGGDEQFF	NA	TRBJ2-1	TRBV4-2	NA
TGTGCCAGTCGAGCGACAGGTTTTAATGAAAAACTGTTTTTT	CASRATGFNEKLFF	NA	TRBJ1-4	TRBV2	NA
TGTGCCAGCAGGAAAGAAGGACTAGCAAGGCAGTACTTC	CASRKEGLARQYF	few	TRBJ2-7	TRBV28	TRBD2
TGTGCCAGCATGGGGCTAGCGGGAGTCTCCTACGAGCAGTACTTC	CASMGLAGVSYEQYF	NA	TRBJ2-7	TRBV7-9	TRBD2
TGTGCCAGTAGTATATTAGGACAGGGTCTAGATGAGCAGTTCTTC	CASSILGQGLDEQFF	NA	TRBJ2-1	TRBV19	TRBD1
TGTGCCAGCAGCTCCCCGGGACAGGGAAACGAAAAACTGTTTTTT	CASSSPGQGNEKLFF	NA	TRBJ1-4	TRBV11-2	TRBD1
TGTGCCAGCAGCTTAGAGCCGGGTCCATTCTACGAGCAGTACTTC	CASSLEPGPFYEQYF	NA	TRBJ2-7	TRBV7-2	NA
TGTGCCAGCAGCCCCAGGGGATCATACAATGAGCAGTTCTTC	CASSPRGSYNEQFF	NA	TRBJ2-1	TRBV7-3	NA
TGTGCCAGCAGCCCCCGGGACAGGGTTGAGACCCAGTACTTC	CASSPRDRVETQYF	once	TRBJ2-5	TRBV7-9	TRBD1
TGTGCCAGCAAGCCCGACTCCGGCCTTGGTGGCTACACCTTC	CASKPDSGLGGYTF	NA	TRBJ1-2	TRBV6-5	NA
TGTGCCAGCAGCTTGGGAGTTTTGGGGGGCAATGAGCAGTTCTTC	CASSLGVLGGNEQFF	once	TRBJ2-1	TRBV5-6	NA
TGTGCCATCAGCGGGATGGACAGGGGTAGCAATCAGCCCCAGCATTTT	CAISGMDRGSNQPQHF	NA	TRBJ1-5	TRBV10-3	TRBD1
TGTGCCAGCAGTTTATGCCAACAGGGGGGGGACACTGAAGCTTTCTTT	CASSLCQQGGDTEAFF	few	TRBJ1-1	TRBV28	TRBD1
TGTGCCAGCAGTGGACAGGGCTCTAGCTGGAATGAGCAGTTCTTC	CASSGQGSSWNEQFF	NA	TRBJ2-1	TRBV2	TRBD1
TGTGCCACCAGCAGAGATCGGGGACAGGGGATCTATGGCTACACCTTC	CATSRDRGQGIYGYTF	NA	TRBJ1-2	TRBV15	TRBD1
TGTGCCAGCAGCCCCCGGACTAGCGGGAGGGCCCGTCCCGGCTACGAGCAGTACTTC	CASSPRTSGRARPGYEQYF	NA	TRBJ2-7	TRBV14	TRBD2
TGTGCCATCAGTGCCACAGTCTACAATGAGCAGTTCTTC	CAISATVYNEQFF	few	TRBJ2-1	TRBV10-3	NA
TGTGCCAGCAGCTTCAGTCACGAGCAGTACTTC	CASSFSHEQYF	NA	TRBJ2-7	TRBV7-2	NA
TGCGCCAGCTCTAGCGGGAAGAACAAAAACATTCAGTACTTC	CASSSGKNKNIQYF	NA	TRBJ2-4	TRBV5-1	TRBD2
TGTGCCATCAGTGATCCCCGGCCTCGGGGTTTGAACACCGGGGAGCTGTTTTTT	CAISDPRPRGLNTGELFF	NA	TRBJ2-2	TRBV10-3	NA
TGCGCCAGCAGCCACCGAACGTCGGGACAAACGAACACTGAAGCTTTCTTT	CASSHRTSGQTNTEAFF	NA	TRBJ1-1	TRBV4-3	NA